These T cell receptor beta chains were read from a single sample in a study of shared clonotypes between healthy human individuals. Profiling relied on immunoSEQ multiplex PCR, and the TCRdb table lists in-frame clones only, not all of them. The repertoire has millions of clones, 90% to 95% of them found once; the top ten carry about 0.37%. The sequenced material came from naive CD4+ T cells from PBMCs. The receptor set was obtained from a man aged 18 to 30 in good health. Some clones in this sample may be carry-over from other donors' samples. CDR3s include the opening cysteine and the closing phenylalanine or tryptophan. The order of the fields is V gene, D gene, clone size, J gene, CDR3 DNA, CDR3 protein. D genes are given only for firm matches. Rows give clone size only sometimes, using once, few, many, or a class for an expanded clone.

V gene: TRBV15
D gene: TRBD1
clone size: .
J gene: TRBJ2-7
CDR3 DNA: TGTGCCACCAGCGGAGCCGGGACAGCCCTAGAGCAGTACTTC
CDR3 protein: CATSGAGTALEQYF

V gene: TRBV29-1
D gene: .
clone size: .
J gene: TRBJ2-7
CDR3 DNA: TGCAGCGTTGGAGCTTATATCGACGAGCAGTGCTTC
CDR3 protein: CSVGAYIDEQCF

V gene: TRBV5-6
D gene: TRBD1
clone size: .
J gene: TRBJ1-2
CDR3 DNA: TGTGCCAGCAGCTTTAAAAACAGGGGCGAAGGCTACACCTTC
CDR3 protein: CASSFKNRGEGYTF

V gene: TRBV27
D gene: .
clone size: .
J gene: TRBJ2-1
CDR3 DNA: TGTGCCAGCAGTTCTCCGGGCCCTACAATCCCAAATGAGCAGTTCTTC
CDR3 protein: CASSSPGPTIPNEQFF

V gene: TRBV14
D gene: .
clone size: .
J gene: TRBJ2-7
CDR3 DNA: TGTGCCAGCAGCCAAGATCTAGGGAGGGAGCAGTACTTC
CDR3 protein: CASSQDLGREQYF

V gene: TRBV15
D gene: .
clone size: .
J gene: TRBJ1-2
CDR3 DNA: TGTGCCACCAGCATGGGGATCGCAGGGCCGTTGGAGTATGGCTACACCTTC
CDR3 protein: CATSMGIAGPLEYGYTF

V gene: TRBV5-1
D gene: .
clone size: .
J gene: TRBJ1-1
CDR3 DNA: TGCGCCAGCAGCTCTTCCCCGGGATCGAACACTGAAGCTTTCTTT
CDR3 protein: CASSSSPGSNTEAFF

V gene: TRBV4-1
D gene: .
clone size: .
J gene: TRBJ1-5
CDR3 DNA: TGCGCCAGCAGCCTTACACAGGGTGTCGAACCCCAGCATTTT
CDR3 protein: CASSLTQGVEPQHF

V gene: TRBV28
D gene: .
clone size: .
J gene: TRBJ2-7
CDR3 DNA: TGTGCCAGCAGCCCTGCCCGCGGCAGGACTCACGAGCAGTACTTC
CDR3 protein: CASSPARGRTHEQYF

V gene: TRBV7-9
D gene: .
clone size: .
J gene: TRBJ2-5
CDR3 DNA: TGTGCCAGCACCCATTTCTCGGGGGCCGCCATCGCGGGGCAAGAGACCCAGTACTTC
CDR3 protein: CASTHFSGAAIAGQETQYF

V gene: TRBV7-3
D gene: .
clone size: .
J gene: TRBJ2-3
CDR3 DNA: TGTGCCAGCAGCTTAAGACGAGCAGATACGCAGTATTTT
CDR3 protein: CASSLRRADTQYF

V gene: TRBV28
D gene: .
clone size: .
J gene: TRBJ2-3
CDR3 DNA: TGTGCCACCGGGGATACAGATACGCAGTATTTT
CDR3 protein: CATGDTDTQYF

V gene: TRBV11-2
D gene: .
clone size: .
J gene: TRBJ2-3
CDR3 DNA: TGTGCCAGCAGCTTATTGTCCGGGGGCAGAGATACGCAGTATTTT
CDR3 protein: CASSLLSGGRDTQYF

V gene: TRBV5-1
D gene: .
clone size: .
J gene: TRBJ2-1
CDR3 DNA: TGCGCCAGCAGCTTGTTGGGCCACAATGAGCAGTTCTTC
CDR3 protein: CASSLLGHNEQFF

V gene: TRBV2
D gene: TRBD2
clone size: .
J gene: TRBJ2-1
CDR3 DNA: TGTGCCAGCAGTGACCCCGGGAGGTCTCGTCTTGGGCTCTTC
CDR3 protein: CASSDPGRSRLGLF

V gene: TRBV4-3
D gene: .
clone size: .
J gene: TRBJ2-1
CDR3 DNA: TGCGCCAGCAGCCAAGATGGGAGTAAAGTCTACAATGAGCAGTTCTTC
CDR3 protein: CASSQDGSKVYNEQFF

V gene: TRBV11-2
D gene: .
clone size: once
J gene: TRBJ2-5
CDR3 DNA: TGTGCCAGCAGCTTAGTTCCAGGGTCCTGGGTAGAGACCCAGTACTTC
CDR3 protein: CASSLVPGSWVETQYF

V gene: TRBV19
D gene: .
clone size: .
J gene: TRBJ1-2
CDR3 DNA: TGTGCCAGTAGTATAAACGGGGACACCTTGAGGCACCTCTATGGCTACACCTTC
CDR3 protein: CASSINGDTLRHLYGYTF

V gene: TRBV30
D gene: .
clone size: .
J gene: TRBJ1-1
CDR3 DNA: TGTGCCTGGACAGGTAGAAACACTGAAGCTTTCTTT
CDR3 protein: CAWTGRNTEAFF

V gene: TRBV7-2
D gene: TRBD1
clone size: .
J gene: TRBJ1-2
CDR3 DNA: TGTGCCAGCAGCTCTCGCCGGGACAGGGGAGTTAGCTATGGCTACACCTTC
CDR3 protein: CASSSRRDRGVSYGYTF

V gene: TRBV5-1
D gene: .
clone size: .
J gene: TRBJ1-1
CDR3 DNA: TGCGCCAGCAGAATAAGGGCGTGGGACACTGAAGCTTTCTTT
CDR3 protein: CASRIRAWDTEAFF

V gene: TRBV18
D gene: .
clone size: .
J gene: TRBJ2-3
CDR3 DNA: TGTGCCAGCTCACCATTAAGGGAAGATACGCAGTATTTT
CDR3 protein: CASSPLREDTQYF

V gene: TRBV7-9
D gene: TRBD1
clone size: .
J gene: TRBJ1-4
CDR3 DNA: TGTGCCAGCAGCGGTACAGGGGGTGGAAAACTGTTTTTT
CDR3 protein: CASSGTGGGKLFF

V gene: TRBV6-4
D gene: TRBD2
clone size: .
J gene: TRBJ2-3
CDR3 DNA: TGTGCCAGCAGTGAGGCTAGCGGGAGTGCAGATACGCAGTATTTT
CDR3 protein: CASSEASGSADTQYF

V gene: TRBV27
D gene: TRBD2
clone size: .
J gene: TRBJ2-1
CDR3 DNA: TGTGCCAGCAGTGGCTACGGGACTAGCGGGAGTGGTGAGCAGTTCTTC
CDR3 protein: CASSGYGTSGSGEQFF

V gene: TRBV30
D gene: .
clone size: .
J gene: TRBJ1-1
CDR3 DNA: TGTGCCTGGAGTAGGTCCTCGAGGGGAGGGACTGAAGCTTTCTTT
CDR3 protein: CAWSRSSRGGTEAFF

V gene: TRBV27
D gene: .
clone size: .
J gene: TRBJ1-5
CDR3 DNA: TGTGCCAGCAGCAACCGACCGCCCGGGTATGGCAGCAATCAGCCCCAGCATTTT
CDR3 protein: CASSNRPPGYGSNQPQHF

V gene: TRBV7-9
D gene: TRBD2
clone size: .
J gene: TRBJ2-1
CDR3 DNA: TGTGCCAGCAGCGGAGTTTCGGGACTAGCGGGTCTCTACAATGAGCAGTTCTTC
CDR3 protein: CASSGVSGLAGLYNEQFF

V gene: TRBV28
D gene: .
clone size: .
J gene: TRBJ1-1
CDR3 DNA: TGTGCCAGCAGTTCCCCCAGGGCCCAAAACACTGAAGCTTTCTTT
CDR3 protein: CASSSPRAQNTEAFF

V gene: TRBV27
D gene: TRBD1
clone size: .
J gene: TRBJ2-2
CDR3 DNA: TGTGCCAGCACCCGAGGGGGCCGTCCGAACACCGGGGAGCTGTTTTTT
CDR3 protein: CASTRGGRPNTGELFF

V gene: TRBV6-1
D gene: TRBD1
clone size: .
J gene: TRBJ1-5
CDR3 DNA: TGTGCCAGCACCTCGACAGGGTTCGGTCAGCCCCAGCATTTT
CDR3 protein: CASTSTGFGQPQHF

V gene: TRBV11-2
D gene: TRBD2
clone size: .
J gene: TRBJ2-3
CDR3 DNA: TGTGCCAGCTCTCCGGGGGGAGGCCGCCCAGATACGCAGTATTTT
CDR3 protein: CASSPGGGRPDTQYF

V gene: TRBV7-2
D gene: .
clone size: .
J gene: TRBJ2-6
CDR3 DNA: TGTGCCAGCAGCTTCCAGATCTCTGGGGCCAACGTCCTGACTTTC
CDR3 protein: CASSFQISGANVLTF

V gene: TRBV28
D gene: .
clone size: once
J gene: TRBJ1-3
CDR3 DNA: TGTGCCAGCAGTTTGGGCCCCCGGCTCGGAAACACCATATATTTT
CDR3 protein: CASSLGPRLGNTIYF

V gene: TRBV7-2
D gene: .
clone size: once
J gene: TRBJ2-2
CDR3 DNA: TGTGCCAGCAGCTTAGCTAGCAGAGGATACACCGGGGAGCTGTTTTTT
CDR3 protein: CASSLASRGYTGELFF

V gene: TRBV7-3
D gene: .
clone size: .
J gene: TRBJ2-3
CDR3 DNA: TGTGCCAGCAGCTTAACTCAGGGAACAGATACGCAGTATTTT
CDR3 protein: CASSLTQGTDTQYF

V gene: TRBV19
D gene: .
clone size: .
J gene: TRBJ1-1
CDR3 DNA: TGTGCCAGTACCTACACCGGGACAACGGCTTTCTTT
CDR3 protein: CASTYTGTTAFF

V gene: TRBV28
D gene: .
clone size: .
J gene: TRBJ2-7
CDR3 DNA: TGTGCCAGCAGAGAGGTGGGACAAGGGCAGTACTTC
CDR3 protein: CASREVGQGQYF

V gene: TRBV28
D gene: .
clone size: .
J gene: TRBJ1-1
CDR3 DNA: TGTGCCAGCTGGAGGGAGGCGAACACTGAAGCTTTCTTT
CDR3 protein: CASWREANTEAFF

V gene: TRBV29-1
D gene: .
clone size: .
J gene: TRBJ1-1
CDR3 DNA: TGCAGCGTTGATGAGTGGGGCACTGAAGCTTTCTTT
CDR3 protein: CSVDEWGTEAFF

V gene: TRBV10-3
D gene: .
clone size: .
J gene: TRBJ1-5
CDR3 DNA: TGTGCCATCAGTGACCAACAGGGTAGGCAGCCCCAGCATTTT
CDR3 protein: CAISDQQGRQPQHF

V gene: TRBV28
D gene: TRBD2
clone size: .
J gene: TRBJ2-1
CDR3 DNA: TGTGCCAGCAGGGGAGGGTATGAGCAGTTCTTC
CDR3 protein: CASRGGYEQFF

V gene: TRBV7-6
D gene: .
clone size: .
J gene: TRBJ2-2
CDR3 DNA: TGTGCCAGCAGCTTAGGAACACCGACGGGGACCGGGGAGCTGTTTTTT
CDR3 protein: CASSLGTPTGTGELFF

V gene: TRBV9
D gene: .
clone size: .
J gene: TRBJ2-1
CDR3 DNA: TGTGCCAGCAGCGTAGGGCAGGGAAACAATGAGCAGTTCTTC
CDR3 protein: CASSVGQGNNEQFF

V gene: TRBV5-1
D gene: .
clone size: .
J gene: TRBJ1-2
CDR3 DNA: TGCGCCAGCAGCTTGGTCGGGGGGCGAGACTATGGCTACACCTTC
CDR3 protein: CASSLVGGRDYGYTF

V gene: TRBV19
D gene: .
clone size: .
J gene: TRBJ2-1
CDR3 DNA: TGTGCCAGTAGTATCATACTAGGCGTCTACAATGAGCAGTTCTTC
CDR3 protein: CASSIILGVYNEQFF

V gene: TRBV15
D gene: .
clone size: .
J gene: TRBJ1-3
CDR3 DNA: TGTGCCACCAGCAGTGAGTATGGTGGAAACACCATATATTTT
CDR3 protein: CATSSEYGGNTIYF

V gene: TRBV28
D gene: .
clone size: .
J gene: TRBJ2-7
CDR3 DNA: TGTGCCAGCAGACCCATTGGGGACACTTACATGAGGACCTACGAGCAGTACTTC
CDR3 protein: CASRPIGDTYMRTYEQYF

V gene: TRBV29-1
D gene: .
clone size: .
J gene: TRBJ2-7
CDR3 DNA: TGCAGCGTTGATTCCGGCAGCTCCTACGAGCAGTACTTC
CDR3 protein: CSVDSGSSYEQYF

V gene: TRBV5-1
D gene: .
clone size: .
J gene: TRBJ1-3
CDR3 DNA: TGCGCCAGCAGCCGGGACGGAGGAACTGGAAACACCATATATTTT
CDR3 protein: CASSRDGGTGNTIYF

V gene: TRBV10-1
D gene: TRBD2
clone size: .
J gene: TRBJ2-1
CDR3 DNA: TGCGCCAGCAGTGGGGCTAGCGGGAGGCGAGACAATGAGCAGTTCTTC
CDR3 protein: CASSGASGRRDNEQFF

V gene: TRBV30
D gene: .
clone size: once
J gene: TRBJ2-2
CDR3 DNA: TGTGCCTGGAGTGTTGACACCGGGGAGCTGTTTTTT
CDR3 protein: CAWSVDTGELFF

V gene: TRBV18
D gene: .
clone size: .
J gene: TRBJ2-7
CDR3 DNA: TGTGCCAGCTCACCTCCGGGACTGAGCGCCTACGAGCAGTACTTC
CDR3 protein: CASSPPGLSAYEQYF

V gene: TRBV7-3
D gene: .
clone size: .
J gene: TRBJ2-3
CDR3 DNA: TGTGCCAGCAGCTTAACCGGCTCCACAGATACGCAGTATTTT
CDR3 protein: CASSLTGSTDTQYF

V gene: TRBV5-1
D gene: .
clone size: .
J gene: TRBJ2-2
CDR3 DNA: TGCGCCAGCAGCTTGGATGGCTACCGAGGGCCCGGGGAGCTGTTTTTT
CDR3 protein: CASSLDGYRGPGELFF

V gene: TRBV11-2
D gene: .
clone size: .
J gene: TRBJ2-3
CDR3 DNA: TGTGCCAGCAGCTTAGTTTTAGCCGGAGATACGCAGTATTTT
CDR3 protein: CASSLVLAGDTQYF

V gene: TRBV6-5
D gene: TRBD2
clone size: .
J gene: TRBJ2-1
CDR3 DNA: TGTGCCAGCAGTTTCCCTATTACTAGCGGGATCGGTGAGCAGTTCTTC
CDR3 protein: CASSFPITSGIGEQFF

V gene: TRBV20-1
D gene: .
clone size: .
J gene: TRBJ1-2
CDR3 DNA: TGCAGTGCTCACCGCAATGGCTACACCTTC
CDR3 protein: CSAHRNGYTF

V gene: TRBV7-6
D gene: TRBD2
clone size: .
J gene: TRBJ2-1
CDR3 DNA: TGTGCCAGCAGCTTAGTGAGCGGGAGCTATTATGAGCAGTTCTTC
CDR3 protein: CASSLVSGSYYEQFF

V gene: TRBV2
D gene: TRBD1
clone size: .
J gene: TRBJ2-1
CDR3 DNA: TGTGCCAGCAGGGTGGACAGGGGGGAATACAATGAGCAGTTCTTC
CDR3 protein: CASRVDRGEYNEQFF